A single sample is the source of the 22 T cell receptor beta chains below, sequenced in a study of identical twins. TCRdb re-called the 5' RACE reads with MiXCR, one entry per CDR3 protein. The table includes about 660,000 distinct CDR3 sequences, 8% to 9% detected once. This sample also appeared in a second study, on yellow fever vaccine responses in identical twins.

The sample consisted of PBMCs. The receptors originated from a young woman in good health.

The rearrangement uses TRBV24-1 and TRBJ2-1; TRBD1 might be the D (5 bases). Germline-derived CDR1 and CDR2 are KGHDR and SFDVKD. The ends were cut back, 9 bases at V and 4 bases at J, with 12 bases in the middle. This CDR3 comprises 13 residues. The CDR3 DNA is TGTGCCACCCAGCAGGGAAGTTACAATGAGCAGTTCTTC. It specifies CATQQGSYNEQFF.

The sample holds a few counts of this clonotype. The chain carries TRBV12-3 or TRBV12-4 and TRBJ2-1; D is ambiguous. With 7 bases removed from V and 5 bases from J, the gap between germline ends came to 9 bases. CDR3 size: 12 residues. CDR3 sequence reads: CASTRDHNEQFF. CDR3 DNA sequence: TGTGCCAGCACCAGAGACCACAATGAGCAGTTCTTC.

Only a few counts were recorded for this clonotype. CDR3 sequence reads: CASSSPGQEYSNQPQHF. CDR3 in DNA: TGTGCCAGCAGTTCGCCGGGACAGGAATATAGCAATCAGCCCCAGCATTTT. This rearrangement joins TRBV28 to TRBJ1-5, with 8 bases identical to TRBD1. The length of the CDR3 is 17 residues. V lost 4 bases to trimming and J lost 0 bases; unmatched junction nucleotides: 8. Germline values: CDR1 MDHEN, CDR2 SYDVKM.

The chain employs TRBV12-3 or TRBV12-4 and TRBJ2-2; D remains unclear. The CDR3 is made up of 13 amino acids. Between the trimmed V and J ends, which lost 3 bases and 3 bases, there was a span of 5 bases. CDR3 DNA: TGTGCCAGCAGTTTGTGGCACACCGGGGAGCTGTTTTTT. This sequence encodes CASSLWHTGELFF.

This sequence joins TRBV11-2 and TRBJ1-2; TRBD1 might be the D (5 bases). The CDR3 runs 16 residues. The V and J ends lost 1 base and 2 bases respectively, with 14 bases between them. The germline V gene has CDR1 SGHAT and CDR2 FQNNGV. The CDR3 reads CASSLGGARTNYGYTF. In nucleotides, the CDR3 is TGTGCCAGCAGCTTAGGAGGGGCTCGAACCAACTATGGCTACACCTTC. Together with reference TRBV11-2 and TRBJ1-2, the CDR3 gives the full variable domain: EAGVAQSPRYKIIEKRQSVAFWCNPISGHATLYWYQQILGQGPKLLIQFQNNGVVDDSQLPKDRFSAERLKGVDSTLKIQPAKLEDSAVYLCASSLGGARTNYGYTFGSGTRLTVV.

This clonotype came up many times. V is TRBV4-3 and J is TRBJ2-7, with a tentative D call TRBD2 (6 bases). The CDR3 is 13 residues long. V was cut by 4 bases and J by 3 bases, with 10 bases left in between. Germline V CDR1 and CDR2: LGHNA, YSLEER. The CDR3 DNA sequence: TGCGCCAGCAGCCCGCGACTAGACTACGAGCAGTACTTC. Translated, it gives CASSPRLDYEQYF.

This clonotype was counted ten times or more. V gene TRBV15 combines with J gene TRBJ2-1; the D is unclear. The V end was cut by 4 bases, the J end by 6 bases, with 4 bases between. The CDR3 is made up of 11 amino acids. The V gene's germline CDR1 is LNHNV and CDR2 YYDKDF (reference sequence). CDR3 protein: CATSNLNEQFF. The CDR3 bases are TGTGCCACCAGCAACCTCAATGAGCAGTTCTTC.

This clonotype occurred a few times. The chain has TRBV15 and TRBJ2-2; 8 bases fit TRBD2. CDR3 length: 16 residues. Per the germline V gene, CDR1 is LNHNV and CDR2 is YYDKDF (reference sequence). The ends lost 3 bases at V and 2 bases at J; junction bases unmatched: 5. This CDR3 reads CATSRAGGPNTGELFF. Here the CDR3 DNA reads TGTGCCACCAGCAGGGCGGGGGGACCTAACACCGGGGAGCTGTTTTTT.

The V call is TRBV4-3, the J call TRBJ1-2, with a tentative D call TRBD1 (6 bases). Germline V gene sequence: CDR1 LGHNA, CDR2 YSLEER. CDR3 length equals 15 residues. Trimming took off 0 bases at V and 6 bases at J, with 14 bases between the two ends. The CDR3 protein is CASSQDLTGTNGYTF. The DNA of the CDR3 is TGCGCCAGCAGCCAAGATTTAACCGGGACAAATGGCTACACCTTC.

This clonotype was detected a few times. The chain carries TRBV29-1 and TRBJ2-3; 12 positions agree with TRBD2. J gave up 4 bases and V 2 bases, and 4 bases lay outside the gene matches. The CDR3 length is 15 residues. CDR1 is SQVTM and CDR2 is ANQGSEA in the germline V gene. This CDR3 is CSVETSGGIADTQYF. The DNA for the CDR3 is TGCAGCGTTGAAACTAGCGGGGGGATCGCAGATACGCAGTATTTT.

This clonotype came up a few times. This chain joins TRBV6-1 and TRBJ1-1; D perhaps matches TRBD1 (5 bases). The V end lost 7 bases, the J end lost 1 base, and 10 bases lay between the germline ends. CDR1 is MNHNS and CDR2 is SASEGT in the germline V gene. The CDR3 covers 13 residues. The CDR3, as DNA: TGTGCCAGCACCCCAAGGGGGAACACTGAAGCTTTCTTT. It is translated as CASTPRGNTEAFF.

This clonotype was seen repeatedly, ten times or more. This chain links TRBV20-1 with TRBJ2-7; D gene uncertain. From germline, CDR1 is DFQATT and CDR2 SNEGSKA (reference sequence). The length of the CDR3 is 11 residues. In nucleotides, the CDR3 is TGCAGCTGCGTGTACTCCTACGAGCAGTACTTC. Translating it yields CSCVYSYEQYF.

This clonotype was seen many times. The rearrangement uses TRBV12-3 or TRBV12-4 and TRBJ1-6; D is unresolved. The length of the CDR3 is 15 residues. Trimming removed 5 bases from V and 7 bases from J, with 15 bases in between. The CDR3 nucleotides read TGTGCCAGCAGTCTCCGTGACAACCTAAATTCACCCCTCCACTTT. Amino acid sequence: CASSLRDNLNSPLHF.

The chain combines TRBV5-8 with TRBJ2-1; the D gene is possibly TRBD2 (6 bases). CDR1 is SGHTS and CDR2 is YDEGEE in the germline V gene. V was clipped by 5 bases and J by 0 bases, with 15 bases between them. The CDR3 is made up of 16 amino acids. The CDR3 sequence: CASRHGTSASYNEQFF. Written as DNA, the CDR3 is TGTGCCAGCAGGCACGGGACTTCTGCCTCCTACAATGAGCAGTTCTTC.

This clonotype was detected many times. This chain connects TRBV24-1 to TRBJ2-7; 7 bases fit TRBD1. The CDR3 is 12 residues long. J was trimmed by 11 bases and V by 3 bases; bases with no gene match: 6. Germline lookup yields CDR1 KGHDR and CDR2 SFDVKD. Written as DNA, the CDR3 is TGTGCCACCAGTGATCCACCGGGACAGAAGTACTTC. Translation: CATSDPPGQKYF.

This clonotype was observed a handful of times. The rearrangement uses TRBV28 and TRBJ2-7, with 8 bases that match TRBD2. J lost 2 bases, V lost 6 bases, and 9 bases had no gene match. The CDR3 has 15 amino acids. The V gene's germline CDR1 is MDHEN and CDR2 SYDVKM. CDR3 residues: CASRRETSAAYEQYF. CDR3 nucleotides: TGTGCCAGCAGACGGGAGACTAGCGCTGCCTACGAGCAGTACTTC.

This rearrangement joins TRBV5-1 to TRBJ2-6; 7 bases line up with TRBD1. V was clipped by 4 bases and J by 4 bases; unmatched bases: 8. CDR1 is SGHRS and CDR2 is YFSETQ in the germline V gene. The CDR3 contains 16 residues. CDR3 in DNA: TGCGCCAGCAGCCCAAACACAGGGGTCGGGGCCAACGTCCTGACTTTC. Its translation is CASSPNTGVGANVLTF.

The chain couples TRBV4-2 to TRBJ2-4; 12 nucleotides match TRBD1. CDR3 length: 17 residues. CDR1 and CDR2 from the germline V gene are LGHNA and YNFKEQ. V trimming: 0 bases; J trimming: 7 bases; junction bases outside the gene matches: 7. The CDR3 DNA reads as TGTGCCAGCAGCCAAGATAATGTGGGACAGGGGGCTAACATTCAGTACTTC. Encoded protein: CASSQDNVGQGANIQYF.

V is TRBV27 and J is TRBJ1-2; no clear D gene. CDR3 length equals 13 residues. V lost 5 bases and J lost 3, with 10 bases in between. Germline-derived CDR1 and CDR2 are MNHEY and SMNVEV (reference sequence). The CDR3 loop is CASSEKVDYGYTF. The CDR3 DNA follows: TGTGCCAGCAGTGAAAAGGTGGACTATGGCTACACCTTC.

The chain uses TRBV3-1 and TRBJ2-7, with unresolved D. Per germline, CDR1 LGHDT and CDR2 YNNKEL (reference sequence). The CDR3 runs to 11 residues. Trimming cost V 2 bases and J 6 bases, with 5 bases left between them. For the CDR3, the DNA is TGTGCCAGCAGCCAATCTCTCGAGCAGTACTTC. Translating gives CASSQSLEQYF.

This clonotype was seen at least ten times. The chain combines TRBV10-3 with TRBJ2-3; D gene uncertain. The V end was cut by 3 bases, the J end by 8 bases, with 12 bases between. The CDR3 sequence is 13 residues long. Per germline, CDR1 ENHRY and CDR2 SYGVKD. CDR3 residues: CAISDIAAVTQYF. The CDR3 bases are TGTGCCATCAGTGATATCGCGGCCGTTACGCAGTATTTT.

The rearrangement joins TRBV28 to TRBJ1-5, with D possibly being TRBD1 (6 bases). The germline V gene has CDR1 MDHEN and CDR2 SYDVKM. This CDR3 region has 14 residues. Trimming took 1 base from V and 6 from J, leaving 10 bases between them. For the CDR3, the DNA is TGTGCCAGCAGTTTATCTGGGGGCAGTCAGCCCCAGCATTTT. It encodes CASSLSGGSQPQHF. The entire variable domain, with the rest obtained from reference TRBV28 and TRBJ1-5, is as follows: DVKVTQSSRYLVKRTGEKVFLECVQDMDHENMFWYRQDPGLGLRLIYFSYDVKMKEKGDIPEGYSVSREKKERFSLILESASTNQTSMYLCASSLSGGSQPQHFGDGTRLSIL.